The T cell receptor (beta chain) under discussion was sequenced for a study of cytomegalovirus exposure and HLA in healthy donors. Whole-study context: About 180 million T cells yielded more than 90 million unique TCR beta sequences, as an earlier analysis found.

Study-level results: A later analysis linked a missense variant in DCLRE1C to the trimming of TCR beta V and J genes. In a later analysis, across HLA loci, associated TCR counts were highest for DRB1, lowest for HLA-C.

Germline loops: CDR1 SGDLS, CDR2 YYNGEE. The CDR3 contains 15 residues. J was trimmed by 4 bases and V by 0 bases; bases with no gene match: 5. PCR employed 60 Vbeta and 13 Jbeta primers. The method was immunoSEQ multiplex PCR; TCRdb's version includes in-frame clones alone and lacks a portion of them. This listing includes 87,000 or so clones. In the case of this clone: As yet, its antigen is unknown.

The sample taken for sequencing was PBMCs. The chain couples TRBV9 to TRBJ1-2; TRBD1 aligns across 8 bases. The sequence derives from a man aged 45 to 65 in good health and CMV-seropositive. In DNA, the CDR3 is TGTGCCAGCAGCGTAGGCTCAGGGGGCGCCTATGGCTACACCTTC. It specifies CASSVGSGGAYGYTF. The full variable domain, completed using reference TRBV9 and TRBJ1-2, is DSGVTQTPKHLITATGQRVTLRCSPRSGDLSVYWYQQSLDQGLQFLIQYYNGEERAKGNILERFSAQQFPDLHSELNLSSLELGDSALYFCASSVGSGGAYGYTFGSGTRLTVV.